The T cell receptor beta chain described here comes from a study of identical twins. Trimming stripped 5 bases from V and 8 bases from J, with 14 bases between. This CDR3 comprises 13 residues. TCRdb re-called the 5' RACE reads through MiXCR, storing one row per CDR3 protein. The repertoire holds roughly 690,000 distinct CDR3 sequences, with 21% as singletons. This clonotype was seen repeatedly, ten times or more. These data also featured in a second study, about T cells expressing NK-cell markers.

This clonotype was obtained from a woman aged 18-30 years in good health. Sequenced input: PBMCs. The chain is built from TRBV12-3 or TRBV12-4 and TRBJ2-3; D is perhaps TRBD1 or TRBD2 (5 bases each). This CDR3 is CASSTSGRGTQYF. The CDR3 DNA is TGTGCCAGCAGTACCTCGGGGCGAGGTACGCAGTATTTT.